A selection of T cell receptor beta chains follows, all from one sample in a study of cytomegalovirus exposure and HLA in healthy donors. The data were produced by immunoSEQ multiplex PCR, yet TCRdb's version contains in-frame clones alone and is incomplete. Here the sample spans 90,000 to 130,000 clones, 80% being singletons. Sequencing was performed on PBMCs. These receptors were obtained from a woman aged 55-70 years in good health and CMV-seropositive. CDR3s include the opening cysteine and the closing phenylalanine or tryptophan. The D gene is left open where the match is weak. The size entry is marked missing in some rows and otherwise reads once, few, many or a size class.

clone size: NA
J gene: TRBJ2-3
V gene: TRBV30
D gene: NA
CDR3 protein: CAWSVRGLRAVDTQYF
CDR3 DNA: TGTGCCTGGAGTGTACGAGGACTCCGAGCCGTAGATACGCAGTATTTT

clone size: NA
J gene: TRBJ2-1
V gene: TRBV19
D gene: TRBD2
CDR3 protein: CASSGRGAYNEQFF
CDR3 DNA: TGTGCCAGTAGCGGGAGGGGGGCCTACAATGAGCAGTTCTTC

clone size: once
J gene: TRBJ2-1
V gene: TRBV2
D gene: NA
CDR3 protein: CASNLGELYNEQFF
CDR3 DNA: TGTGCCAGCAACTTAGGGGAACTATACAATGAGCAGTTCTTC

clone size: NA
J gene: TRBJ1-2
V gene: TRBV5-1
D gene: NA
CDR3 protein: CASSLGAATANYGYTF
CDR3 DNA: TGCGCCAGCAGCTTGGGGGCGGCGACAGCTAACTATGGCTACACCTTC

clone size: NA
J gene: TRBJ2-3
V gene: TRBV7-9
D gene: NA
CDR3 protein: CASSLFPGVAQYF
CDR3 DNA: TGTGCCAGCAGCTTATTCCCAGGGGTGGCGCAGTATTTT

clone size: NA
J gene: TRBJ2-1
V gene: TRBV29-1
D gene: NA
CDR3 protein: CSVEKNEGNEQFF
CDR3 DNA: TGCAGCGTTGAGAAAAACGAGGGTAATGAGCAGTTCTTC

clone size: NA
J gene: TRBJ1-1
V gene: TRBV19
D gene: NA
CDR3 protein: CASSTRNTEAFF
CDR3 DNA: TGTGCCAGTAGTACTAGGAACACTGAAGCTTTCTTT

clone size: NA
J gene: TRBJ2-4
V gene: TRBV28
D gene: NA
CDR3 protein: CASSFLTGILAKNIQYF
CDR3 DNA: TGTGCCAGCAGTTTCTTAACAGGGATCCTAGCCAAAAACATTCAGTACTTC

clone size: once
J gene: TRBJ1-2
V gene: TRBV13
D gene: NA
CDR3 protein: CASSLQGMDYGYTF
CDR3 DNA: TGTGCCAGCAGCTTACAGGGTATGGACTATGGCTACACCTTC

clone size: NA
J gene: TRBJ2-7
V gene: TRBV4-1
D gene: TRBD2
CDR3 protein: CASSQESIGLAGGYEQYF
CDR3 DNA: TGCGCCAGCAGCCAAGAAAGTATCGGCCTAGCGGGAGGCTACGAGCAGTACTTC

clone size: NA
J gene: TRBJ2-1
V gene: TRBV27
D gene: NA
CDR3 protein: CASSLSGGQRDNEQFF
CDR3 DNA: TGTGCCAGCAGTTTATCAGGCGGTCAGAGGGACAATGAGCAGTTCTTC

clone size: NA
J gene: TRBJ2-7
V gene: TRBV28
D gene: NA
CDR3 protein: CASADSAAYEQYF
CDR3 DNA: TGTGCCAGTGCGGACAGCGCGGCCTACGAGCAGTACTTC

clone size: NA
J gene: TRBJ2-1
V gene: TRBV20-1
D gene: NA
CDR3 protein: CSVLQGHEQFF
CDR3 DNA: TGCAGCGTCCTACAGGGTCATGAGCAGTTCTTC

clone size: NA
J gene: TRBJ2-3
V gene: TRBV5-1
D gene: TRBD2
CDR3 protein: CASSLGLSGKRGTDTQYF
CDR3 DNA: TGCGCCAGCAGCCTGGGTCTTAGCGGGAAAAGGGGAACAGATACGCAGTATTTT

clone size: NA
J gene: TRBJ2-5
V gene: TRBV7-7
D gene: NA
CDR3 protein: CASSLNLVAGVETQYF
CDR3 DNA: TGTGCCAGCAGCTTGAACCTCGTGGCAGGGGTAGAGACCCAGTACTTC

clone size: NA
J gene: TRBJ2-5
V gene: TRBV6-5
D gene: NA
CDR3 protein: CASSSGVQETQYF
CDR3 DNA: TGTGCCAGCAGTTCAGGGGTTCAAGAGACCCAGTACTTC

clone size: NA
J gene: TRBJ1-2
V gene: TRBV5-1
D gene: TRBD1
CDR3 protein: CASSLKAGQGVGYTF
CDR3 DNA: TGCGCCAGCAGCCTTAAAGCGGGACAGGGGGTTGGCTACACCTTC

clone size: once
J gene: TRBJ1-1
V gene: TRBV27
D gene: NA
CDR3 protein: CASSLGNTEAFF
CDR3 DNA: TGTGCCAGCAGTTTAGGCAACACTGAAGCTTTCTTT

clone size: once
J gene: TRBJ2-5
V gene: TRBV6-5
D gene: NA
CDR3 protein: CASRRTSQGETQYF
CDR3 DNA: TGTGCCAGCAGACGTACTTCCCAGGGGGAGACCCAGTACTTC

clone size: NA
J gene: TRBJ1-6
V gene: TRBV7-6
D gene: TRBD1
CDR3 protein: CASSPWDSNSPLHF
CDR3 DNA: TGTGCCAGCAGCCCATGGGACAGCAATTCACCCCTCCACTTT